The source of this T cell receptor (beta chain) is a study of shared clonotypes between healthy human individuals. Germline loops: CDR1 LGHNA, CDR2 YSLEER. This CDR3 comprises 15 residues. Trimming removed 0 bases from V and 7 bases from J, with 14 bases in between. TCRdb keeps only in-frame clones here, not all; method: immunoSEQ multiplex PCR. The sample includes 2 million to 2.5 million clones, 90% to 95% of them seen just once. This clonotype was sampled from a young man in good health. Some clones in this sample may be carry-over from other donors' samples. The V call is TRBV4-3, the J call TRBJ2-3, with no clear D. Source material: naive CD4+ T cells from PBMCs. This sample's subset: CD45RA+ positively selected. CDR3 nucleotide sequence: TGCGCCAGCAGCCAAGAGCTGGGCCCCCTTCATACGCAGTATTTT. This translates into CASSQELGPLHTQYF.